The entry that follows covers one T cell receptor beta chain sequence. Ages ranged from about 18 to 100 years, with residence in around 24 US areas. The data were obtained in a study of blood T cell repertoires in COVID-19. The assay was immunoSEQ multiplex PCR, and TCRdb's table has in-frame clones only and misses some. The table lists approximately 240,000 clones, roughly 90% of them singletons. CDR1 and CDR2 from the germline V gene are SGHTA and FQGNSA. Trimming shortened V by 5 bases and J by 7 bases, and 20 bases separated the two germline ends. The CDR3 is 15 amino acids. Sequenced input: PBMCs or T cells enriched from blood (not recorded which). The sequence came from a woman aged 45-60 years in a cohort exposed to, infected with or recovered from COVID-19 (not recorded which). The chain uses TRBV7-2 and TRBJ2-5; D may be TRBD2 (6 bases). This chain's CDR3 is CASSAPGLPRGTQYF. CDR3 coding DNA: TGTGCCAGCAGCGCCCCGGGACTCCCGCGGGGGACCCAGTACTTC.